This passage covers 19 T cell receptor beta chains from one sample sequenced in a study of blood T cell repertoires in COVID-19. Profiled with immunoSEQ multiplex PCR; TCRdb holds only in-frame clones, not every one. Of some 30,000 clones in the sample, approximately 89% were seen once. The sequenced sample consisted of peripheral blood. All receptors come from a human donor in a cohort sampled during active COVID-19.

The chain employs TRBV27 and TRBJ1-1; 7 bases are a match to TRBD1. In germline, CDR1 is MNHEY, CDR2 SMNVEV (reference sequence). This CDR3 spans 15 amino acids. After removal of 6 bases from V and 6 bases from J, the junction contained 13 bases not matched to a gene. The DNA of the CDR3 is TGTGCCAGCAGGCAATGGACAGGTGTCTCGGCTGAAGCTTTCTTT. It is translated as CASRQWTGVSAEAFF.

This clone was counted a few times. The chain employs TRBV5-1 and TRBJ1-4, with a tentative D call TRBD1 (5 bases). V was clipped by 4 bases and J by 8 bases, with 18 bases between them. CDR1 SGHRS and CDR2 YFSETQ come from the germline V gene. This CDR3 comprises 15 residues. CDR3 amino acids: CASSKQVGVGEKLFF. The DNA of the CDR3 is TGCGCCAGCAGCAAACAGGTTGGAGTTGGGGAAAAACTGTTTTTT.

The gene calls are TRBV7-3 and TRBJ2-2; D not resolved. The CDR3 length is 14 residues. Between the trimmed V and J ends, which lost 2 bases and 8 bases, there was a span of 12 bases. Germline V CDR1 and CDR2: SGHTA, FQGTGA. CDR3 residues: CASSLGLANGELFF. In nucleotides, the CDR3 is TGTGCCAGCAGCTTAGGCTTAGCTAATGGGGAGCTGTTTTTT. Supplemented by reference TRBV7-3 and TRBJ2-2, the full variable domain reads GAGVSQTPSNKVTEKGKYVELRCDPISGHTALYWYRQSLGQGPEFLIYFQGTGAADDSGLPNDRFFAVRPEGSVSTLKIQRTERGDSAVYLCASSLGLANGELFFGEGSRLTVL.

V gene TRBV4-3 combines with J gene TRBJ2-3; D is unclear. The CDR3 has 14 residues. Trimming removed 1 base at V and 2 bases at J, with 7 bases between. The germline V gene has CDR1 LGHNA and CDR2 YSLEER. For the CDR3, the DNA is TGCGCCAGCAGCCAAGGGCAAGACACAGATACGCAGTATTTT. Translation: CASSQGQDTDTQYF.

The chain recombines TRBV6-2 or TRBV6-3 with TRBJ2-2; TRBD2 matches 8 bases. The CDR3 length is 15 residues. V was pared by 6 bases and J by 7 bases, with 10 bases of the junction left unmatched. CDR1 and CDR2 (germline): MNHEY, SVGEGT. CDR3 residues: CASSVGGAGFGELFF. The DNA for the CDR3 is TGTGCCAGCAGCGTCGGGGGGGCAGGCTTCGGGGAGCTGTTTTTT.

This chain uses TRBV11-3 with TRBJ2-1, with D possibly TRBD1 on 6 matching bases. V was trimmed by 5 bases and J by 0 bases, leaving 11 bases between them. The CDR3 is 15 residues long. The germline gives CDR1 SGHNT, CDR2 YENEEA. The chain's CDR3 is CASSPQGNSYNEQFF. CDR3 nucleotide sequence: TGTGCCAGCAGCCCACAGGGTAACTCCTACAATGAGCAGTTCTTC.

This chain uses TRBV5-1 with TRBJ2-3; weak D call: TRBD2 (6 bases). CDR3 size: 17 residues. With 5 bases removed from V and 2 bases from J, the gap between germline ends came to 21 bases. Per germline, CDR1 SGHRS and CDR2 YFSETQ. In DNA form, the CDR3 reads TGCGCCAGCAGAGGAGGGCCGAGTGTGGGACCCACAGATACGCAGTATTTT. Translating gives CASRGGPSVGPTDTQYF. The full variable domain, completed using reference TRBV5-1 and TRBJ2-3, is KAGVTQTPRYLIKTRGQQVTLSCSPISGHRSVSWYQQTPGQGLQFLFEYFSETQRNKGNFPGRFSGRQFSNSRSEMNVSTLELGDSALYLCASRGGPSVGPTDTQYFGPGTRLTVL.

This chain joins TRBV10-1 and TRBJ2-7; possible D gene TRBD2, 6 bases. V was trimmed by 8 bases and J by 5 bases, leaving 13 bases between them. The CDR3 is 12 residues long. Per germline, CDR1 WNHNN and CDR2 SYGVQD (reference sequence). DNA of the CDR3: TGCGCCAGCGGACGTTGGGGGGACGAGCAGTACTTC. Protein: CASGRWGDEQYF.

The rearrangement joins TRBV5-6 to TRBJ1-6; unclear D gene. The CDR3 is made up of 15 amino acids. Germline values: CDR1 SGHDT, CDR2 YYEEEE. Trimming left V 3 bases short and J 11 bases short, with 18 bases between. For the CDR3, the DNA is TGTGCCAGCAGCTCTCGGCCAGGTTCGGGGACACCCCTCCACTTT. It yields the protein CASSSRPGSGTPLHF.

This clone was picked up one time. DNA of the CDR3: TGTGCCAGCAGTGACGGGACAGTTAATGAAAAACTGTTTTTT. Protein product: CASSDGTVNEKLFF. This chain links TRBV25-1 with TRBJ1-4; TRBD1 matches 7 bases. Germline V CDR1 and CDR2: MGHDK, SYGVNS. Losses at the gene ends were 3 bases for V and 4 bases for J; bases not matched to a gene: 2. This CDR3 contains 14 residues.

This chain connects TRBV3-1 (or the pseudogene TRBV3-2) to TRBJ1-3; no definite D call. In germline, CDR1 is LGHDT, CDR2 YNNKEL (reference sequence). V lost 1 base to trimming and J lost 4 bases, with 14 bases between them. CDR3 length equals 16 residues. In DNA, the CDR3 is TGTGCCAGCAGCCAAGGATCCGGGAAAGGAGGAAACACCATATATTTT. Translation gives CASSQGSGKGGNTIYF.

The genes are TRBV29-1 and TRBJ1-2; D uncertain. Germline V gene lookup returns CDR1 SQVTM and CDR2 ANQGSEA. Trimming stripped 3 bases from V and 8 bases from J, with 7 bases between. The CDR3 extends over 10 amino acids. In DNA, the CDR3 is TGCAGCGTTGATGTGGCAGGCTACACCTTC. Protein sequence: CSVDVAGYTF. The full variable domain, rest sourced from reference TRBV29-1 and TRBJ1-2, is SAVISQKPSRDICQRGTSLTIQCQVDSQVTMMFWYRQQPGQSLTLIATANQGSEATYESGFVIDKFPISRPNLTFSTLTVSNMSPEDSSIYLCSVDVAGYTFGSGTRLTVV.

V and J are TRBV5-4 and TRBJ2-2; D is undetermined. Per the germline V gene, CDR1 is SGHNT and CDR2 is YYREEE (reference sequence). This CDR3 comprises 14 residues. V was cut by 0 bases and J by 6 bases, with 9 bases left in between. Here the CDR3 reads CASSLDALAGELFF. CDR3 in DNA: TGTGCCAGCAGCTTGGATGCGTTGGCCGGGGAGCTGTTTTTT.

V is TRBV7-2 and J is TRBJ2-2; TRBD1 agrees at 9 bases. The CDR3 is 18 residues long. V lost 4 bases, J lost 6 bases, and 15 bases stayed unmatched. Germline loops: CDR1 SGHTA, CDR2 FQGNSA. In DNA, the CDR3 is TGTGCCAGCAGCTCCAGGAGGGGATTGGGACAGGGTGCCGGGGAGCTGTTTTTT. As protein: CASSSRRGLGQGAGELFF. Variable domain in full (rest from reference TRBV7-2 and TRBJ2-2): GAGVSQSPSNKVTEKGKDVELRCDPISGHTALYWYRQSLGQGLEFLIYFQGNSAPDKSGLPSDRFSAERTGGSVSTLTIQRTQQEDSAVYLCASSSRRGLGQGAGELFFGEGSRLTVL.

For the CDR3, the DNA is TGTGCCAGCAGCACTACATTGAACACTGAAGCTTTCTTT. This encodes CASSTTLNTEAFF. This sequence joins TRBV11-2 and TRBJ1-1; unclear D gene. There are 13 residues in the CDR3. The germline CDR1 and CDR2 sequences are SGHAT and FQNNGV. Trimming removed 5 bases from V and 0 bases from J, with 7 bases in between.

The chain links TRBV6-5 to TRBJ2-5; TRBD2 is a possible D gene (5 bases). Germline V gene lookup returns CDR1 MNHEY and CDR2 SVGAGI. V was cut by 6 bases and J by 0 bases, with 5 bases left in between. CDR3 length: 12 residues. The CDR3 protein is CASRDYQETQYF. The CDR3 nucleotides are TGTGCCAGCAGGGACTACCAAGAGACCCAGTACTTC.

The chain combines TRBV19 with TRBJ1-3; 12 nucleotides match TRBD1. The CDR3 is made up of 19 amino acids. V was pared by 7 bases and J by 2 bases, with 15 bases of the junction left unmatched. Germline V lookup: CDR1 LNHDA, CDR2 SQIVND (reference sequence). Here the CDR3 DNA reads TGTGCCAGTAAAATGGGACAGGGGGCCAACGGAATCCCTGGAAACACCATATATTTT. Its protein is CASKMGQGANGIPGNTIYF.

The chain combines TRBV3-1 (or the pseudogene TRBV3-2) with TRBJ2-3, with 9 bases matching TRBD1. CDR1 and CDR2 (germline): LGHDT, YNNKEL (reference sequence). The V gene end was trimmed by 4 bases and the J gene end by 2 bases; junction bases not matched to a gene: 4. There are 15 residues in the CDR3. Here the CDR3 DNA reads TGTGCCAGCAGCCTCCGGGACAGGGCCACAGATACGCAGTATTTT. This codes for CASSLRDRATDTQYF.

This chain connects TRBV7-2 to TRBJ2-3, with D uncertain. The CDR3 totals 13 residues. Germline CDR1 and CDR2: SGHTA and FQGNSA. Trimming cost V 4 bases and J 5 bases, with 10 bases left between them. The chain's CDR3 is CASSSHAQDTQYF. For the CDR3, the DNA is TGTGCCAGCAGCTCCCACGCACAAGATACGCAGTATTTT.